A single T cell receptor (beta chain) is shown here with its context. These data come from a study of neoadjuvant nivolumab and ipilimumab in lung cancer. Germline CDR1 SGDLS, CDR2 YYNGEE. This CDR3 comprises 15 residues. The V end lost 1 base, the J end lost 4 bases, and 15 bases lay between the germline ends. Only in-frame clones appear in the TCRdb table, and some are missing; sequencing was by immunoSEQ multiplex PCR. The sample lists approximately 12,000 clones, 65% to 75% occurring once. The sample here was peripheral blood, taken after neoadjuvant nivolumab, alone or with ipilimumab, at or shortly before surgery. This clonotype was sampled from an adult with non-small cell lung cancer. The chain is built from TRBV9 and TRBJ2-7; D is perhaps TRBD2 (6 bases). The CDR3: CASSVNSGGVYEQYF. The CDR3 region has the DNA TGTGCCAGCAGCGTAAATAGCGGAGGCGTATACGAGCAGTACTTC. The full variable domain, in which reference TRBV9 and TRBJ2-7 provide the parts outside the CDR3, is DSGVTQTPKHLITATGQRVTLRCSPRSGDLSVYWYQQSLDQGLQFLIQYYNGEERAKGNILERFSAQQFPDLHSELNLSSLELGDSALYFCASSVNSGGVYEQYFGPGTRLTVT.